The clone carrying this T cell receptor (beta chain) was seen ten or more times. Its antigen remains unidentified. CDR3 size: 16 residues. Germline V gene data show CDR1 as DFQATT and CDR2 as SNEGSKA (reference sequence). J gave up 2 bases and V 0 bases, and 6 bases lay outside the gene matches. These data belong to a study of T cell repertoires in cytomegalovirus infection. Study-level background: A matching HLA type, together with CMV infection, was signaled by public TCR beta signatures. General study results and limits: Pooled public TCR beta family frequency picked out CMV carriers with the relevant HLA.

TCRdb reprocessed the reads via MiXCR and lists one record per CDR3 protein. Here the sample spans under 800,000 distinct CDR3 sequences, 24% being singletons. Input material: CD8+ T cells from PBMCs. The TCR originated in a human donor in good health (CMV status not recorded). Some clones in this sample may be carry-over from other donors' samples. This chain joins TRBV20-1 and TRBJ2-1; 8 bases map to TRBD1. For the CDR3, the DNA is TGCAGTGCTAGAGATCCGACAGGGGATCCCTACAATGAGCAGTTCTTC. Protein product: CSARDPTGDPYNEQFF.